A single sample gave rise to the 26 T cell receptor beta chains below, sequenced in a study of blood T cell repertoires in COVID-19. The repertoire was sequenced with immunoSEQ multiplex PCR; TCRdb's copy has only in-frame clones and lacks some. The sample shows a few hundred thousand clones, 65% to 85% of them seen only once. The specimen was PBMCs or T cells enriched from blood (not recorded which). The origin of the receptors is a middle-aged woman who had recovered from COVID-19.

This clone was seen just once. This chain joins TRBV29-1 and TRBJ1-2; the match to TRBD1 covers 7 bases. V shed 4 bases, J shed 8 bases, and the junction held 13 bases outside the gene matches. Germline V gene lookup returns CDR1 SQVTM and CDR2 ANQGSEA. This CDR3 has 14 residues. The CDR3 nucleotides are TGCAGCGTTGCGGACAGGAGGAAGGCGGACGGCTACACCTTC. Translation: CSVADRRKADGYTF.

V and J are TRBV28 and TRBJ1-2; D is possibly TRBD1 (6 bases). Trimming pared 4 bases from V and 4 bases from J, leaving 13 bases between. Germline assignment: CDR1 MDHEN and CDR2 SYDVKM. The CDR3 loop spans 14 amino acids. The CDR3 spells CASSSQGYGYGYTF. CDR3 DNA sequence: TGTGCCAGCAGTTCCCAGGGGTACGGCTATGGCTACACCTTC.

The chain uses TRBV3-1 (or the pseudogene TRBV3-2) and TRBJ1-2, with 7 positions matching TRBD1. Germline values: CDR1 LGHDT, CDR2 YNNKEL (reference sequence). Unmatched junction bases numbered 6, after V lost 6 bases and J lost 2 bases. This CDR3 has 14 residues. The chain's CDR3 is CASRNRGQNYGYTF. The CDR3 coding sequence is TGTGCCAGCAGGAACCGGGGACAGAACTATGGCTACACCTTC.

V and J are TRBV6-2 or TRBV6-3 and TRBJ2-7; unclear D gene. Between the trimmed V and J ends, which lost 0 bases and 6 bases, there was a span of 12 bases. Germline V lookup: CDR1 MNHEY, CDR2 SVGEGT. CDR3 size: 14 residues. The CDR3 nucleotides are TGTGCCAGCAGTTACTCGAGTGGGCCAAGCGAGCAGTACGTC. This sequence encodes CASSYSSGPSEQYV.

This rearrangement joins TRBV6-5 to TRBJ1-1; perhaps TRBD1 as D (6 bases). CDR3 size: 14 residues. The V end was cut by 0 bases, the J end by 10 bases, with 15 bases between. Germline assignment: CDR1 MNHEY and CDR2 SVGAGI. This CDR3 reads CASSYSRTDRVAFF. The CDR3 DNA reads TGTGCCAGCAGTTACTCCCGGACAGATCGGGTAGCTTTCTTT.

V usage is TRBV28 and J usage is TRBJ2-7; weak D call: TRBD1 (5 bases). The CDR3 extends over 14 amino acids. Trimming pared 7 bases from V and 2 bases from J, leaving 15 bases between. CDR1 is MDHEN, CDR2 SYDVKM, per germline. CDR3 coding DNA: TGTGCCAGCACTCCTCCCGGACAAACCTACGAGCAGTACTTC. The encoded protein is CASTPPGQTYEQYF.

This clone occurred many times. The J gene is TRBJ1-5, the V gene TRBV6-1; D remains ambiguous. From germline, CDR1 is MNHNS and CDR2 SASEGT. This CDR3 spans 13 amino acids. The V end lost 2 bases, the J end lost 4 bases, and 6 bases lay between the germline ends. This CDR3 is CASSEKENQPQHF. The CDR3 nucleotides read TGTGCCAGCAGTGAAAAGGAGAATCAGCCCCAGCATTTT.

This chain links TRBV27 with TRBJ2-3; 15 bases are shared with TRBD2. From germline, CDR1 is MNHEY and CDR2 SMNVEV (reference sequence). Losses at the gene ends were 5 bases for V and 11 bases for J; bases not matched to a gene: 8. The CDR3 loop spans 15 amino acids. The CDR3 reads CASSPGLAGGSRQYF. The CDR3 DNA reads TGTGCCAGCAGTCCGGGACTAGCGGGAGGTAGTAGGCAGTATTTT.

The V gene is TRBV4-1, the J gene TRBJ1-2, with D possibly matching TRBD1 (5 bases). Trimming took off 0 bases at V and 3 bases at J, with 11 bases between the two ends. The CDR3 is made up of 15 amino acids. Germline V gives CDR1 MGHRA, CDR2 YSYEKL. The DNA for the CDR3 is TGCGCCAGCAGCCAAGATGACAGCCTTTACTATGGCTACACCTTC. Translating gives CASSQDDSLYYGYTF.

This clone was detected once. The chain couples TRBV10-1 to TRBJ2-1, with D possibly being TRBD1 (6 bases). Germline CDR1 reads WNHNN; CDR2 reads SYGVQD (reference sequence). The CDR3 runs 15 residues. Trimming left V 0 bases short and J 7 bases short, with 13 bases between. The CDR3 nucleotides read TGCGCCAGCAGTGAGTCGTTGGGGGCGGGTAATGAGCAGTTCTTC. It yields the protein CASSESLGAGNEQFF.

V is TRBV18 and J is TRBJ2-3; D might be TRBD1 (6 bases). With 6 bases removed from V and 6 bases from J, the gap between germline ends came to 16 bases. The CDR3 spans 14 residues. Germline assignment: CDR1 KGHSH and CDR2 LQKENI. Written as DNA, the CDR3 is TGTGCCAGCTCTGTAAAGGGGGATTTGGATACGCAGTATTTT. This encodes CASSVKGDLDTQYF.

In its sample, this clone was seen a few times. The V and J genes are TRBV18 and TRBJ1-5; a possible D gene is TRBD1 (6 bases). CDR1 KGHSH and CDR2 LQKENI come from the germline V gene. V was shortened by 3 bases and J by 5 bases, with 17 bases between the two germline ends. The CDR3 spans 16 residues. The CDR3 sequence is CASSPISKGDDQPQHF. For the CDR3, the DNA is TGTGCCAGCTCACCTATAAGTAAGGGGGACGATCAGCCCCAGCATTTT.

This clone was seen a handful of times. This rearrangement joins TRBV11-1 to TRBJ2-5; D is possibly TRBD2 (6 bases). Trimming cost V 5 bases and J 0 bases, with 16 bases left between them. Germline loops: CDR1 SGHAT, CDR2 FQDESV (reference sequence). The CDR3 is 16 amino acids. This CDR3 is CASSRRSGRYQETQYF. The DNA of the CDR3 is TGTGCCAGCAGCCGTCGGTCAGGGAGGTACCAAGAGACCCAGTACTTC.

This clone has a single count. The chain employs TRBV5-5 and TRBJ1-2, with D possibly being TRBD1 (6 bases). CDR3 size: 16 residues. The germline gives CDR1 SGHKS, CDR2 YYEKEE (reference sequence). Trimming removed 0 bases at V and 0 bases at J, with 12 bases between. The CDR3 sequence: CASSLDIRGTNYGYTF. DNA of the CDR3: TGTGCCAGCAGCTTGGATATCAGGGGAACTAACTATGGCTACACCTTC.

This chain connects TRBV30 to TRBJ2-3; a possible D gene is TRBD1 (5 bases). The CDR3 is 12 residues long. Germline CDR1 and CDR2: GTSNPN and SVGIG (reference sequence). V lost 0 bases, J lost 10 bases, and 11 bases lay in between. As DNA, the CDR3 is TGTGCCTGGAGTGTAGGCGGACATGCGCAGTATTTT. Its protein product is CAWSVGGHAQYF.

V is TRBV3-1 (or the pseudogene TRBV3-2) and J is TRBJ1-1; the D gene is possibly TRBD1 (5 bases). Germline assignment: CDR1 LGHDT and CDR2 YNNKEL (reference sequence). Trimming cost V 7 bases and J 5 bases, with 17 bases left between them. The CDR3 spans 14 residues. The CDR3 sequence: CASTPQSGGTEAFF. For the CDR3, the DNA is TGTGCCAGCACCCCCCAGTCGGGGGGAACTGAAGCTTTCTTT.

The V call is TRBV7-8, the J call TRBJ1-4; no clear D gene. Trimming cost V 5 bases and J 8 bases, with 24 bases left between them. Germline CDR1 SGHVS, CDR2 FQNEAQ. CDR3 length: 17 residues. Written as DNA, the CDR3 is TGTGCCAGCAGCGCTCCGGGAGGAGGACTGGTAGGGGAAAAACTGTTTTTT. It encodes CASSAPGGGLVGEKLFF.

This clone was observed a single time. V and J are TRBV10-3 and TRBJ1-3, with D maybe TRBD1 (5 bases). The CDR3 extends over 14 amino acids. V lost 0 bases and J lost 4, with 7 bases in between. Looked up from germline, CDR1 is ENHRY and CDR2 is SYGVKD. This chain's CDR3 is CAISESTGGNTIYF. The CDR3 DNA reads TGTGCCATCAGTGAGTCAACAGGAGGAAACACCATATATTTT.

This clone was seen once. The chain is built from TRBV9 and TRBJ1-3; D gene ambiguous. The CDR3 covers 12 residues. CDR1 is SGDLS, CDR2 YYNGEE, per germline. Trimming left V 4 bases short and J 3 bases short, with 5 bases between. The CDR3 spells CASSRVGNTIYF. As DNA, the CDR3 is TGTGCCAGCAGCCGAGTTGGAAACACCATATATTTT.

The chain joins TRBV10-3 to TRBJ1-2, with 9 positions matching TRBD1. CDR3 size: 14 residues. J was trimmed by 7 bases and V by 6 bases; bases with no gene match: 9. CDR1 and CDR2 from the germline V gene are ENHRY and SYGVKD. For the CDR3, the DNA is TGTGCCATCAGCCCAACAGGGGGCACAACTGGCTACACCTTC. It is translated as CAISPTGGTTGYTF.

This CDR3 is CASKGTGVSGYTF. The CDR3 region has the DNA TGTGCCAGCAAAGGGACAGGGGTTTCTGGCTACACCTTC. The chain uses TRBV2 and TRBJ1-2; 10 bases map to TRBD1. Germline V lookup: CDR1 SNHLY, CDR2 FYNNEI. Germline trimming cut 7 bases from V and 7 bases from J; bases unmatched to any gene: 6. The CDR3 totals 13 residues.

The CDR3 DNA reads as TGTGCCAGCTCTCCGGGGACAGGGGGCGCAGAGACCCAGTACTTC. Translation: CASSPGTGGAETQYF. V usage is TRBV18 and J usage is TRBJ2-5; 12 bases fit TRBD1. This CDR3 spans 15 amino acids. Germline V CDR1 and CDR2: KGHSH, LQKENI. Trimming at V came to 6 bases and at J to 4 bases, leaving 6 bases not matched to a gene.

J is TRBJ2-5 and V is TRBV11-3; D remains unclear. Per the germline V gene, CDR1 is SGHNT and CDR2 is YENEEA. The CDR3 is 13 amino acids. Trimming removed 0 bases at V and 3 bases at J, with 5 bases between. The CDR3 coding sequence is TGTGCCAGCAGCTTAGAACAGAAAGAGACCCAGTACTTC. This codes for CASSLEQKETQYF.

CDR3 protein: CASSPSGDQAFF. The CDR3, as DNA: TGTGCCAGCTCACCTTCGGGAGATCAAGCTTTCTTT. V is TRBV18 and J is TRBJ1-1; no clear D gene. Germline lookup yields CDR1 KGHSH and CDR2 LQKENI. This CDR3 comprises 12 residues. V gave up 3 bases and J gave up 9 bases, with 11 bases separating them.

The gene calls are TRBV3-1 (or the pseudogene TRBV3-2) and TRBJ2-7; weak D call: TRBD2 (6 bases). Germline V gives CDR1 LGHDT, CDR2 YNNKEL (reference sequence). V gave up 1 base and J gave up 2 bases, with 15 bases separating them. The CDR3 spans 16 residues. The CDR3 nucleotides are TGTGCCAGCAGCCAAGCGGGTGCAGGGAGGACCTACGAGCAGTACGTC. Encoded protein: CASSQAGAGRTYEQYV.

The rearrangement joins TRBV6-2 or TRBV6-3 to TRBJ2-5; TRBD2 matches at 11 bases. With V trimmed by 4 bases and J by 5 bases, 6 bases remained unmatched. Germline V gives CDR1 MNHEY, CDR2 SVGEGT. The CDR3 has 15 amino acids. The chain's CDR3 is CASSSLAGGGETQYF. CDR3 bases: TGTGCCAGCAGTTCTCTAGCGGGAGGTGGTGAGACCCAGTACTTC.